This is a list of T cell receptor beta chains from one sample in a study of CD8+CD57+ T cells in acquired aplastic anemia. MiXCR, run by TCRdb on the reads, gives a single entry per CDR3 protein. Of 150,000 to 200,000 distinct CDR3 sequences listed, roughly 45% are singletons. Material for sequencing was sorted CD4+, CD8+, or CD8+CD57+ T cells (not recorded which) from PBMCs. The source of these receptors is a human donor with aplastic anemia. Each CDR3 is given with its conserved first and last residue.

v_gene: TRBV7-2
j_gene: TRBJ2-2
CDR3aa: CASSLNGGELFF

v_gene: TRBV19
j_gene: TRBJ1-5
CDR3aa: CASSIGGGNQPQRF

v_gene: TRBV7-2
j_gene: TRBJ1-1
CDR3aa: CASSLKRQGVEAFF

v_gene: TRBV29-1
j_gene: TRBJ1-2
CDR3aa: CSGGSLNGYTF

v_gene: TRBV6-5
j_gene: TRBJ2-7
CDR3aa: CASSYSRAGTYEQYF

v_gene: TRBV7-2
j_gene: TRBJ1-6
CDR3aa: CASSLGTGGSPLHF

v_gene: TRBV5-6
j_gene: TRBJ2-3
CDR3aa: CASSPVDGIEDTQYF

v_gene: TRBV29-1
j_gene: TRBJ1-2
CDR3aa: CSVASGTGIFGYTF

v_gene: TRBV5-1
j_gene: TRBJ2-5
CDR3aa: CASSLGPSGAQETQYF

v_gene: TRBV24-1
j_gene: TRBJ2-3
CDR3aa: CATSERWGTQYF

v_gene: TRBV10-3
j_gene: TRBJ2-3
CDR3aa: CASSAPSGVKDTQYF

v_gene: TRBV20-1
j_gene: TRBJ2-1
CDR3aa: CSAVRTSGPDNEQFF

v_gene: TRBV29-1
j_gene: TRBJ1-6
CDR3aa: CSVGTENSPLHF

v_gene: TRBV24-1
j_gene: TRBJ2-4
CDR3aa: CATSDRQGAGNIQYF

v_gene: TRBV19
j_gene: TRBJ2-7
CDR3aa: CASSATDRVSEQYF

v_gene: TRBV10-3
j_gene: TRBJ2-7
CDR3aa: CAISGTPYEQYF

v_gene: TRBV7-8
j_gene: TRBJ1-1
CDR3aa: CASSPAMNTEAFF

v_gene: TRBV20-1
j_gene: TRBJ2-7
CDR3aa: CSARDVVSYEQYF

v_gene: TRBV7-9
j_gene: TRBJ2-3
CDR3aa: CASSLGRGSSTDTQYF

v_gene: TRBV11-1
j_gene: TRBJ1-1
CDR3aa: CASSLARGMNTEAFF

v_gene: TRBV5-1
j_gene: TRBJ2-3
CDR3aa: CASSPPSDTQYF

v_gene: TRBV19
j_gene: TRBJ1-1
CDR3aa: CASSLGGDYTEAFF

v_gene: TRBV20-1
j_gene: TRBJ1-3
CDR3aa: CSARDGDGSGNTIYF

v_gene: TRBV7-6
j_gene: TRBJ2-5
CDR3aa: CASSFSLAGGETQYF

v_gene: TRBV20-1
j_gene: TRBJ2-3
CDR3aa: CSAPRLAAHTDTQYF

v_gene: TRBV25-1
j_gene: TRBJ2-1
CDR3aa: CASSGTSGVRREQFF

v_gene: TRBV14
j_gene: TRBJ2-1
CDR3aa: CASSRPGLSTSNEQFF

v_gene: TRBV19
j_gene: TRBJ2-7
CDR3aa: CASTGNYEQYF

v_gene: TRBV11-2
j_gene: TRBJ2-3
CDR3aa: CASSLHRGGLTTDTRYF

v_gene: TRBV25-1
j_gene: TRBJ2-7
CDR3aa: CASQGQGVFEQYF

v_gene: TRBV15
j_gene: TRBJ1-5
CDR3aa: CATSRQPQHF

v_gene: TRBV5-1
j_gene: TRBJ2-3
CDR3aa: CASTPSGTDTQYF

v_gene: TRBV15
j_gene: TRBJ1-4
CDR3aa: CATSRGNRATNEKLFF

v_gene: TRBV10-3
j_gene: TRBJ1-5
CDR3aa: CASRPTGQPQHF

v_gene: TRBV12-3/TRBV12-4
j_gene: TRBJ1-1
CDR3aa: CASSKRTEAFF

v_gene: TRBV7-9
j_gene: TRBJ2-7
CDR3aa: CASSQGQGSSYEQYF

v_gene: TRBV7-2
j_gene: TRBJ1-2
CDR3aa: CASRLKAQANYGYTF

v_gene: TRBV6-1
j_gene: TRBJ2-7
CDR3aa: CASSGGGSYEQYF

v_gene: TRBV19
j_gene: TRBJ2-7
CDR3aa: CASRGTGSEYEQYF

v_gene: TRBV20-1
j_gene: TRBJ1-2
CDR3aa: CSARDGSRETNYGYTF

v_gene: TRBV29-1
j_gene: TRBJ2-6
CDR3aa: CSVSLGGSGANVLTF

v_gene: TRBV15
j_gene: TRBJ1-5
CDR3aa: CATSSGHNSNQPQHF

v_gene: TRBV2
j_gene: TRBJ2-7
CDR3aa: CASSVGTGEQYF